The present T cell receptor (beta chain) was sequenced within a study of patients and donors after allogeneic stem cell transplantation (dated by TCRdb to 2020 to 2022). Library preparation employed RT-PCR. TCRdb shows the sequencer as NextSeq 550. The public reads were reprocessed in TCRdb via fastp at Q25 and MiXCR, keeping in-frame beta chains. All rows with the same CDR3 protein become a single entry with the most common DNA and genes. For this sample the table gives about 150,000 distinct CDR3 sequences, of which about 36% were detected only once. Of the sample, about 50% is held by the ten largest clones. As concerns this clonotype: It lacks a known antigen. No qualities accompany the bases; no much larger clone lies one base away.

The germline V gene gives CDR1 as LGHNA and CDR2 as YNFKEQ. Including cysteine and phenylalanine, the CDR3 has 15 amino acids. Only the CDR3 portion is preserved as DNA: 45 bases, with reading frame beginning at the first base. V is shortened by 1 base, J by 6 bases, and the region joining them spans 12 bases. This clonotype was obtained from a human donor who was either an allogeneic HSCT recipient or a stem cell or donor lymphocyte infusion donor (not recorded which). It is not recorded whose cells these are; they may come from a transplant donor. Rearrangement joined TRBV4-2 to TRBJ2-2; the D gene cannot be resolved beyond TRBD1 or TRBD2, each matching 6 bases. The sample comprised blood, either unsorted or a sorted T cell fraction (not recorded which). This receptor has the CDR3 CASSQVGGWAGELFF. The DNA is TGTGCCAGCAGCCAAGTGGGGGGCTGGGCCGGGGAGCTGTTTTTT.